Sequencing of this T cell receptor (beta chain) was carried out in a study of CD8 T cells in Susac syndrome. Study-wide background: Clinically active disease was present in five or six of the sequenced Susac syndrome patients. Roughly eight of these patients were in remission.

The CDR3 runs to 12 residues. Trimming removed 4 bases from V and 7 bases from J, with 11 bases in between. From germline, CDR1 is SGHNT and CDR2 YYREEE (reference sequence). Reverse transcription used about 0.45 to 1 ug RNA and random hexamers. The CDR3 of TCR beta was amplified by immunoSEQ multiplex PCR across 54 Vbeta and 13 Jbeta. TCRdb analysed the immunoSEQ multiplex PCR reads with MiXCR anew, one entry per CDR3 protein. In the table there are approximately 180,000 distinct CDR3 sequences, just under 95% of which are singletons. Sequencing was carried out using CD4+ T cells from PBMCs. The rearrangement uses TRBV5-4 and TRBJ2-5; possibly TRBD2 for D (5 bases). The sequence was collected from a human donor with Susac syndrome. DNA of the CDR3: TGTGCCAGCAGCACCGAGGGCGGGACCCAGTACTTC. The encoded protein is CASSTEGGTQYF.